This T cell receptor (beta chain) was recovered during a study of cytomegalovirus exposure and HLA in healthy donors. Libraries were prepared by immunoSEQ multiplex PCR; TCRdb keeps only in-frame clonotypes and omits some of them. The sample lists about 140,000 clones, roughly 90% occurring once. Study conclusions and caveats: Most TCR sequences showed up rarely, but some public TCRs showed up in many donors. Subsequent analysis revealed that first-cohort TCR clusters tended to co-occur in the 90 to 150 validation repertoires.

This clone was picked up one time. The antigen remains unidentified. Compared with germline, one end of the junction differs, possibly owing to a read error. From germline, CDR1 is SQVTM and CDR2 ANQGSEA. The CDR3 loop spans 14 amino acids. These donors were members of the roughly 120-subject validation cohort, a group separate from the roughly 670-subject first cohort. Sequencing was performed on PBMCs. This clonotype originated in a man aged 18 to 30 in good health and CMV-seronegative. The genes are TRBV29-1 and TRBJ1-2; D might be TRBD1 (5 bases). CDR3 DNA sequence: TGCAGCGCCGAAGGGAGGGGACGGGACTATGGCTACAACTTC. Encoded protein: CSAEGRGRDYGYNF.